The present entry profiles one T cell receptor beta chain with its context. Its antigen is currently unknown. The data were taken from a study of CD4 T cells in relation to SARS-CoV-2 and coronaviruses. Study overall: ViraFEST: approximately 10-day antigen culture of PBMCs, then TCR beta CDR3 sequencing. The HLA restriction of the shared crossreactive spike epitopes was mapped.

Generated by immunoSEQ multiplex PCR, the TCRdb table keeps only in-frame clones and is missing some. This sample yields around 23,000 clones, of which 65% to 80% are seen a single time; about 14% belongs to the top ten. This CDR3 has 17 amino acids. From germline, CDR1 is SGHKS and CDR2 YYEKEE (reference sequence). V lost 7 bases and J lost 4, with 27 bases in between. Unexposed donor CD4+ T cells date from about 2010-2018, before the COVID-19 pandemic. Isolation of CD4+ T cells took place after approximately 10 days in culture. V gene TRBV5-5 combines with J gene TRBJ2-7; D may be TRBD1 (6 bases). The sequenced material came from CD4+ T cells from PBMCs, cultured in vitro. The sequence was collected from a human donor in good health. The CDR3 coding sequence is TGTGCCAGCTCCCCAAGGACAGAAGAATCTCTCTTTTACGAGCAGTACTTC. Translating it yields CASSPRTEESLFYEQYF.